The rows below give T cell receptor beta chains drawn from one sample of a study of T cells in localized non-small cell lung cancer. Data came from immunoSEQ multiplex PCR; TCRdb stores just in-frame clones and leaves some out. The table records 70,000 to 95,000 clones, approximately 91% of them present only once. This specimen consisted of PBMCs, obtained before any cancer treatment. These receptors all come from a woman aged 35 to 69 with stage II squamous cell lung carcinoma. CDR3s include the opening cysteine and the closing phenylalanine or tryptophan.

V,J,CDR3
TRBV29-1,TRBJ1-2,CSAADGTINYGYTF
TRBV4-2,TRBJ1-3,CASSQEKAGQGIRSGNTIYF
TRBV6-1,TRBJ1-4,CASSEVGQGIPNEKLFF
TRBV5-8,TRBJ1-5,CASSPYAGTANQPQHF
TRBV28,TRBJ1-5,CASSILTGGGNQPQHF
TRBV7-9,TRBJ1-2,CASSLGGSKGREGYTF
TRBV5-4,TRBJ2-3,CASSLLSGLSADTQYF
TRBV11-2,TRBJ2-1,CASSSLSGSGYNEQFF
TRBV5-5,TRBJ1-3,CASSLWRVHRSSGNTIYF
TRBV6-1,TRBJ2-7,CASKYVGTEYEQYF
TRBV29-1,TRBJ1-2,CSVEDRPGSYGYTF
TRBV6-1,TRBJ2-3,CASMTSGGLAQYF
TRBV6-1,TRBJ2-7,CASSFTGNPNEQYF
TRBV2,TRBJ2-3,CAAKGGNTDTQYF
TRBV7-7,TRBJ2-7,CASSPRRDSYEQYF
TRBV5-1,TRBJ2-1,CASSPWRGQGRNEQFF
TRBV6-4,TRBJ2-7,CASRRQGEYF
TRBV5-4,TRBJ1-2,CASKQDVGYGYTF
TRBV12-5,TRBJ2-7,CASAVRGGEQYF
TRBV9,TRBJ2-1,CASSPRLAGQYNEQFF
TRBV5-6,TRBJ1-5,CASSSGLYSNQPQHF
TRBV14,TRBJ1-6,CASSQEAVNSPLHF
TRBV19,TRBJ1-1,CASSLKWSEAFF
TRBV4-1,TRBJ1-5,CASSQVGTGVRQPQHF
TRBV9,TRBJ2-5,CASSVAGGRAGETQYF
TRBV5-4,TRBJ2-7,CASSKGQGSYEQYF
TRBV5-1,TRBJ2-1,CASSTSGTGVNEQFF
TRBV5-4,TRBJ2-2,CASSLYPPRDGTNTGELFF
TRBV27,TRBJ2-6,CASRSSAGGANVLTF
TRBV12-5,TRBJ2-7,CASARRGGAYEQYF
TRBV28,TRBJ2-5,CASSLSYQETQYF
TRBV4-1,TRBJ1-3,CASSQEESRSYSGTIYF
TRBV4-2,TRBJ2-7,CASSRDSSGEQYF
TRBV5-1,TRBJ1-1,CASSLVPPTGNTEAFF
TRBV10-3,TRBJ1-4,CAISESRDGEKLFF
TRBV5-1,TRBJ1-6,CASSLITPNSPLHF
TRBV5-1,TRBJ2-5,CASSLSGTRSGQETQYF
TRBV6-6,TRBJ2-7,CASSYSSYEQYF
TRBV5-1,TRBJ2-1,CASSLVSGGFYNEQFF
TRBV7-9,TRBJ2-3,CASSQGDFGDTQYF
TRBV6-5,TRBJ2-3,CASRRQGRADTQYF
TRBV10-3,TRBJ1-1,CAISESTFTGLAWAFF